This T cell receptor beta chain emerged from a study of cytomegalovirus exposure and HLA in healthy donors. Turning to the study itself: Out of several hundred genotyped donors, roughly 80% belonged to the Caucasian-associated ancestry cluster.

Broader study findings: Analysis performed later found over 15,000 TCR beta sequences associated with HLA alleles at 0.05 false discovery rate. The availability of immune exposure information extended only to CMV serostatus. Published work reported that the classifier diagnosed cytomegalovirus status with high specificity and sensitivity.

About this clone itself: As yet, its antigen is unknown.

60 Vbeta and 13 Jbeta primers were used in PCR. TCRdb keeps only in-frame clones here, not all; method: immunoSEQ multiplex PCR. Here the sample spans 150,000 or so clones, around 72% being singletons. Germline-derived CDR1 and CDR2 are SGHTA and FQGNSA. This CDR3 is built from 13 residues. Trimming took off 7 bases at V and 4 bases at J, with 13 bases between the two ends. The clonotype comes from a woman between 40 and 50 years old in good health and CMV-seropositive. The specimen sequenced was PBMCs. The J gene is TRBJ1-2, the V gene TRBV7-2; D is uncertain. The DNA for the CDR3 is TGTGCCAGCACCCAGGAGGAAATCTATGGCTACACCTTC. It encodes CASTQEEIYGYTF.